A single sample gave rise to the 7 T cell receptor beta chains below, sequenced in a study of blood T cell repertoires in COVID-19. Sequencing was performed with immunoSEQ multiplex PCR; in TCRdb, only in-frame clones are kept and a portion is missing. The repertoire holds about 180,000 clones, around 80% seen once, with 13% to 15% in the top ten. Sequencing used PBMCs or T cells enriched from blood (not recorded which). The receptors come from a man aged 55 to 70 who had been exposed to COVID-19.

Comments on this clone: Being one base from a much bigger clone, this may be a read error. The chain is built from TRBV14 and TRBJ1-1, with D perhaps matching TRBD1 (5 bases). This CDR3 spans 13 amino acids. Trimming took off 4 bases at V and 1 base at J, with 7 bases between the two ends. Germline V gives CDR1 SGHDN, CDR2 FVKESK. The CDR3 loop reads CASSPQGNTEAFF. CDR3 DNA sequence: TGTGCCAGCAGCCCCCAGGGGAACACTGAAGCTTTCTTT.

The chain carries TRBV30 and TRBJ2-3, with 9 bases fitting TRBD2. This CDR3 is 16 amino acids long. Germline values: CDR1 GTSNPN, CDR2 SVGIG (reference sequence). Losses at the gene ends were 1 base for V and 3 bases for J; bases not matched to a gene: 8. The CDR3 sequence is CAWSGANSGSTDTQYF. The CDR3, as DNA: TGTGCCTGGAGTGGAGCCAATAGCGGGAGTACAGATACGCAGTATTTT.

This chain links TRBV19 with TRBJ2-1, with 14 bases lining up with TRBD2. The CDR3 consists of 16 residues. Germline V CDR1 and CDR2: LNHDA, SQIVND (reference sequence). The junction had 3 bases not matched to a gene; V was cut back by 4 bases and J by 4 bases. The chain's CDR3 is CASSTGTSGRYNEQFF. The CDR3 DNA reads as TGTGCCAGTAGTACCGGGACTAGCGGGAGATACAATGAGCAGTTCTTC.

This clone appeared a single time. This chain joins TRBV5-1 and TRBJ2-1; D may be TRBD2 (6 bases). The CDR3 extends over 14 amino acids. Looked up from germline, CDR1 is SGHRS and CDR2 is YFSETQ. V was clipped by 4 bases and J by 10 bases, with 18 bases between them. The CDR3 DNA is TGCGCCAGCAGCCCCGGAGGGCTAGATGACGAGCAGTTCTTC. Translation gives CASSPGGLDDEQFF.

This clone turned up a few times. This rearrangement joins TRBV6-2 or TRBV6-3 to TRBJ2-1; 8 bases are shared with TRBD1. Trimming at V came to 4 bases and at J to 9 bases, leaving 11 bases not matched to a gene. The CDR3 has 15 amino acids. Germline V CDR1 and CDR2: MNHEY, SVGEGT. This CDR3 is CASSLATGATREQFF. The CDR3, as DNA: TGTGCCAGCAGTTTGGCGACAGGGGCCACACGTGAGCAGTTCTTC.

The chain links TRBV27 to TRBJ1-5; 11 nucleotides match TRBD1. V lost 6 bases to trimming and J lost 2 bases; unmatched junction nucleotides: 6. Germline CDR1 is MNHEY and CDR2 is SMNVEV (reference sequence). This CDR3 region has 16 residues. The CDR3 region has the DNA TGTGCCAGCAGATCCGGGACAGGGGGTGGCAATCAGCCCCAGCATTTT. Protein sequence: CASRSGTGGGNQPQHF.

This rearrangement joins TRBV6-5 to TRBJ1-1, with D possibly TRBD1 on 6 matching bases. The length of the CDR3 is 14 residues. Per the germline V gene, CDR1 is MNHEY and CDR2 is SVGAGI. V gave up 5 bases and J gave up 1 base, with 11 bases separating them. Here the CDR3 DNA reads TGTGCCAGCAGTCGGAGACAGGAGAACACTGAAGCTTTCTTT. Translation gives CASSRRQENTEAFF.